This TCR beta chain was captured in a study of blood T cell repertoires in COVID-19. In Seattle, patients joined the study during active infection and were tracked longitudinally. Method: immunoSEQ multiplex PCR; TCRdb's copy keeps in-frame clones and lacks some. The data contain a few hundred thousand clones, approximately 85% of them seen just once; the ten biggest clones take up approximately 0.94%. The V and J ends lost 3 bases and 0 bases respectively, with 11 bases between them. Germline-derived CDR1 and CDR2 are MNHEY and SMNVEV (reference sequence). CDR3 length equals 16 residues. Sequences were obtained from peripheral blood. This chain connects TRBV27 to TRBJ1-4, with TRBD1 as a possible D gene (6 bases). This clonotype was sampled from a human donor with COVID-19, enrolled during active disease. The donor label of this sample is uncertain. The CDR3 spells CASSFLDSPTNEKLFF. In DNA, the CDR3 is TGTGCCAGCAGTTTCCTGGACAGCCCAACTAATGAAAAACTGTTTTTT. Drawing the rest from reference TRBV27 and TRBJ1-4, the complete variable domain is EAQVTQNPRYLITVTGKKLTVTCSQNMNHEYMSWYRQDPGLGLRQIYYSMNVEVTDKGDVPEGYKVSRKEKRNFPLILESPSPNQTSLYFCASSFLDSPTNEKLFFGSGTQLSVL.